This T cell receptor (beta chain) emerged from a study of STAT5B mutations in CD4+ large granular lymphocyte leukemia. Broader study findings: The CD4+ versus CD8+ T-LGLL clonality difference may reflect limited sample size.

Trimming took 8 bases from V and 4 from J; bases not matched to a gene: 4. Germline V gives CDR1 SGHVS, CDR2 FQNEAQ. The CDR3 spans 14 residues. Produced via immunoSEQ multiplex PCR; TCRdb's table is partial and in-frame only. The table includes fewer than 45,000 clones, more than 80% detected once. This clone came up a few times. Its antigen is not known. This receptor was obtained from a human donor in good health. Sequencing used CD4+ T cells from blood buffy coats. The rearrangement uses TRBV7-8 and TRBJ1-5; 11 bases agree with TRBD1. CDR3 DNA sequence: TGTGCCAGCGCCGGGACAGGGGGGAATCAGCCCCAGCATTTT. This gives the protein CASAGTGGNQPQHF.